This T cell receptor (beta chain) was documented in a study of blood T cell repertoires in COVID-19. The repertoire was sequenced with immunoSEQ multiplex PCR; TCRdb's copy has only in-frame clones and lacks some. This table holds under 130,000 clones, approximately 90% found once. Germline V gene data show CDR1 as KGHSH and CDR2 as LQKENI. With V trimmed by 5 bases and J by 9 bases, 13 bases remained unmatched. The CDR3 is 17 residues long. The chain is built from TRBV18 and TRBJ2-4; TRBD2 aligns across 13 bases. This clonotype was obtained from a man aged 50-60 years in a cohort sampled during active COVID-19. The material sequenced was peripheral blood. The CDR3 protein is CASSSELAGGPFVIQYF. For the CDR3, the DNA is TGTGCCAGCTCATCCGAACTAGCGGGGGGGCCTTTTGTCATTCAGTACTTC.